What follows are 19 T cell receptor beta chains derived from one specimen sequenced in a study of beta chain features in type 1 diabetes. All of the isolated RNA was reverse transcribed, so expressed TCRB transcripts were sequenced. The protocol was immunoSEQ multiplex PCR, while the TCRdb copy is restricted to in-frame clones and leaves out a portion. The table records about 160,000 clones, almost 8% of them present only once. No cognate antigen is known for these TCRs. Whole-study findings and limits: In every one of the four CD4+ subsets, TCRB CDR3s were moderately but significantly shorter in Type 1 diabetes patients.

Source material: central memory CD4+ T cells from blood. Source of these receptors: a man aged 18 to 29 with type 1 diabetes.

This clone was seen only a few times. The chain joins TRBV5-4 to TRBJ1-3; no clear D gene. There are 15 residues in the CDR3. The germline V and J ends were trimmed by 1 base and 0 bases, with 8 bases remaining between them. Germline V gene lookup returns CDR1 SGHNT and CDR2 YYREEE (reference sequence). This chain's CDR3 is CASSLFLNSGNTIYF. In nucleotides, the CDR3 is TGTGCCAGCAGCTTGTTCCTAAACTCTGGAAACACCATATATTTT.

This clone was observed a few times. The gene calls are TRBV5-4 and TRBJ2-5; TRBD2 agrees at 8 bases. The CDR3 consists of 14 residues. Germline V gives CDR1 SGHNT, CDR2 YYREEE (reference sequence). V gave up 3 bases and J gave up 5 bases; unmatched junction bases: 6. For the CDR3, the DNA is TGTGCCAGCAGCTCCGCGGGGGGTTGGGAGACCCAGTACTTC. It yields the protein CASSSAGGWETQYF.

This clone was seen more than once but under ten times. This chain joins TRBV29-1 and TRBJ1-2; tentatively, D is TRBD1 (5 bases). Germline V gene sequence: CDR1 SQVTM, CDR2 ANQGSEA. V was clipped by 3 bases and J by 8 bases, with 10 bases between them. CDR3 length: 11 residues. CDR3 amino acids: CSVEVGGGYTF. The CDR3 region has the DNA TGCAGCGTTGAGGTGGGGGGGGGCTACACCTTC.

V is TRBV6-5 and J is TRBJ2-2; no definite D call. CDR3 size: 13 residues. V gave up 6 bases and J gave up 5 bases, with 10 bases separating them. From germline, CDR1 is MNHEY and CDR2 SVGAGI. The CDR3 DNA sequence: TGTGCCAGCAGGCCGCAGGTGACCGGGGAGCTGTTTTTT. This codes for CASRPQVTGELFF.

This clone was counted a few times. The V gene is TRBV6-6, the J gene TRBJ2-1; 10 nucleotides align to TRBD1. This CDR3 has 14 residues. Trimming cost V 6 bases and J 7 bases; bases outside gene matches: 6. Germline assignment: CDR1 MNHNY and CDR2 SVGAGI (reference sequence). The CDR3 coding sequence is TGTGCCAGCAGGACGGGACAGGGGACAAATGAGCAGTTCTTC. It translates to CASRTGQGTNEQFF.

This clone was observed a few times. This sequence joins TRBV7-6 and TRBJ2-3; TRBD2 agrees at 12 bases. The length of the CDR3 is 15 residues. The germline V gene has CDR1 SGHVS and CDR2 FNYEAQ. Germline trimming cut 5 bases from V and 4 bases from J; bases unmatched to any gene: 4. In nucleotides, the CDR3 is TGTGCCAGCAGCACCACTAGCGGGGGGTCAGATACGCAGTATTTT. Translated: CASSTTSGGSDTQYF.

J is TRBJ2-3 and V is TRBV28, with TRBD2 matching over 10 bases. The CDR3 loop spans 17 amino acids. The germline V gene encodes CDR1 MDHEN and CDR2 SYDVKM. The junction had 8 bases not matched to a gene; V was cut back by 4 bases and J by 1 base. CDR3 nucleotide sequence: TGTGCCAGCAGTTCTCCTCGGGGGACTAGCGGCACAGATACGCAGTATTTT. As protein: CASSSPRGTSGTDTQYF.

The gene calls are TRBV29-1 and TRBJ2-7, with TRBD2 as a possible D gene (5 bases). The CDR3 is 11 amino acids. V was pared by 4 bases and J by 2 bases, with 6 bases between. The germline V gene encodes CDR1 SQVTM and CDR2 ANQGSEA. The CDR3 here is CSVAEAYEQYF. Here the CDR3 DNA reads TGCAGCGTTGCGGAGGCCTACGAGCAGTACTTC.

The J gene is TRBJ1-4, the V gene TRBV11-2; D is ambiguous. The V gene lost 5 bases and the J gene lost 8 bases, with 6 bases spanning the gap. From germline, CDR1 is SGHAT and CDR2 FQNNGV. CDR3 length equals 11 residues. The DNA for the CDR3 is TGTGCCAGCAGCCCTTCGGAAAAACTGTTTTTT. Encoded protein: CASSPSEKLFF.

This chain connects TRBV6-5 to TRBJ1-2, with 7 bases that match TRBD1. Looked up from germline, CDR1 is MNHEY and CDR2 is SVGAGI. This CDR3 comprises 13 residues. V shed 5 bases, J shed 4 bases, and the junction held 4 bases outside the gene matches. The CDR3: CASSPQGGYGYTF. As DNA, the CDR3 is TGTGCCAGCAGTCCTCAGGGGGGCTATGGCTACACCTTC.

The chain carries TRBV11-2 and TRBJ2-1; D unresolved. The CDR3 is 11 residues long. Trimming removed 6 bases from V and 8 bases from J, with 8 bases in between. Germline V CDR1 and CDR2: SGHAT, FQNNGV. CDR3 DNA: TGTGCCAGCAGTGAAGAGTATGAGCAGTTCTTC. Protein sequence: CASSEEYEQFF. Full variable domain (remainder filled in from reference TRBV11-2 and TRBJ2-1): EAGVAQSPRYKIIEKRQSVAFWCNPISGHATLYWYQQILGQGPKLLIQFQNNGVVDDSQLPKDRFSAERLKGVDSTLKIQPAKLEDSAVYLCASSEEYEQFFGPGTRLTVL.

The J gene is TRBJ2-7, the V gene TRBV25-1, with D possibly being TRBD2 (6 bases). The CDR3 extends over 15 amino acids. Germline values: CDR1 MGHDK, CDR2 SYGVNS. Between the trimmed V and J ends, which lost 8 bases and 5 bases, there was a span of 22 bases. In DNA form, the CDR3 reads TGTGCCAGCTCCCTGGTGGGACTTTCGGGCGACGAGCAGTACTTC. Amino acids: CASSLVGLSGDEQYF.

This clone was seen many times. V and J are TRBV5-4 and TRBJ2-7; 12 positions match TRBD2. CDR1 and CDR2 (germline): SGHNT, YYREEE (reference sequence). Trimming removed 2 bases from V and 6 bases from J; junction bases left unmatched: 9. The CDR3 loop spans 16 amino acids. The CDR3 loop is CASSLPLAGGPSEQYF. Written as DNA, the CDR3 is TGTGCCAGCAGCTTACCACTAGCGGGAGGTCCTTCCGAGCAGTACTTC.

J is TRBJ1-2 and V is TRBV15, with D uncertain. Germline loops: CDR1 LNHNV, CDR2 YYDKDF (reference sequence). Trimming shortened V by 2 bases and J by 5 bases, and 6 bases separated the two germline ends. The CDR3 is 12 residues long. Here the CDR3 DNA reads TGTGCCACCAGCAGACCAAATTATGGCTACACCTTC. The encoded protein is CATSRPNYGYTF.

This clone has only a few counts. This sequence joins TRBV28 and TRBJ1-6; 11 bases match TRBD1. The germline CDR1 and CDR2 sequences are MDHEN and SYDVKM. This CDR3 contains 19 residues. The V segment lost 2 bases and the J segment 7 bases; nucleotides outside the gene matches: 13. In nucleotides, the CDR3 is TGTGCCAGCAGTTTAGGCCGACGGACAGGGGGCAGGTACAATTCACCCCTCCACTTT. Translation gives CASSLGRRTGGRYNSPLHF.

In DNA form, the CDR3 reads TGTGCCAGCAGCCAAGGGCCGGGACAGGGCGATGAGCAGTTCTTC. This codes for CASSQGPGQGDEQFF. This chain connects TRBV14 to TRBJ2-1; 9 bases align to TRBD1. The CDR3 spans 15 residues. Per the germline V gene, CDR1 is SGHDN and CDR2 is FVKESK. V shed 1 base and J 8 bases; nucleotides not matched to a gene: 6.

The genes are TRBV7-2 and TRBJ1-1, with TRBD1 identical over 7 bases. Unmatched junction bases numbered 6, after V lost 4 bases and J lost 4 bases. Germline CDR1 SGHTA, CDR2 FQGNSA. The CDR3 is 14 residues long. The CDR3 reads CASSSTGAGTEAFF. DNA for the CDR3: TGTGCCAGCAGCTCCACAGGGGCTGGCACTGAAGCTTTCTTT.

The gene calls are TRBV30 and TRBJ2-2; D possibly corresponds to TRBD2 (7 bases). Germline V gene lookup returns CDR1 GTSNPN and CDR2 SVGIG (reference sequence). The V gene lost 4 bases and the J gene lost 4 bases, with 13 bases spanning the gap. This CDR3 region has 14 residues. The CDR3 region is CAWNGGQATGELFF. CDR3 coding DNA: TGTGCCTGGAACGGGGGGCAGGCCACCGGGGAGCTGTTTTTT.

The genes are TRBV6-5 and TRBJ1-2, with D possibly TRBD1 on 5 matching bases. V was trimmed by 0 bases and J by 4 bases, leaving 12 bases between them. The germline CDR1 and CDR2 sequences are MNHEY and SVGAGI. The CDR3 sequence is 15 residues long. The DNA of the CDR3 is TGTGCCAGCAGTTACTCGGAGGGACGAGGCTATGGCTACACCTTC. Protein: CASSYSEGRGYGYTF.